What follows describes a single TCR beta chain. The antigen is unknown. The use of a sample-barcoded 5' primer and a J-beta primer mix characterized a second PCR of about 7 to 12 cycles. In TCRdb, the 5' RACE reads were re-called with MiXCR into one record per CDR3 protein. The sample has 750,000 to 1,000,000 distinct CDR3 sequences, about 28% seen once; the top ten hold roughly 10%. The sample originates from a study of blood T cells in healthy people across ages. Study observations and caveats: With age, beta diversity per million T cells declined roughly linearly, significantly by around 43.

The V segment lost 3 bases and the J segment 9 bases; nucleotides outside the gene matches: 12. The CDR3 spans 15 residues. Germline V CDR1 and CDR2: SGDLS, YYNGEE. Total RNA was extracted at no less than 5 micrograms per sample. These data were likewise used in another study, on T cells of mothers and their children. From that paper: The people who donated were a few healthy Caucasian mothers and their six children. Sequencing returned over 10 million TCR beta CDR3 reads per mother and about 3 million per child.

The material sequenced was blood. The sequence was collected from a woman aged 40 to 50 in good health. The chain couples TRBV9 to TRBJ1-2; the match to TRBD1 covers 9 bases. Written as DNA, the CDR3 is TGTGCCAGCAGCGAAGACCCGGGACAGGGCATTAGCTACACCTTC. Amino acid sequence: CASSEDPGQGISYTF.